The clone carrying this T cell receptor beta chain occurred once. Sequenced by immunoSEQ multiplex PCR; TCRdb stores in-frame clones only, minus some. Of 76,000 or so clones in the sample, roughly 85% were seen once. The data belong to a study of OX40 agonist ivuxolimab in advanced cancers. The V gene's germline CDR1 is SGHAT and CDR2 FQNNGV. Trimming took off 0 bases at V and 3 bases at J, with 12 bases between the two ends. The CDR3 has 15 residues. V usage is TRBV11-2 and J usage is TRBJ2-7; D is undetermined. Source: CD4+ or CD8+ T cells sorted from blood, taken in a trial of the OX40 agonist ivuxolimab. The receptor was isolated from an adult with an advanced solid tumor such as melanoma, head and neck, liver or kidney cancer. This CDR3 is CASSLDIAGGYEQYF. CDR3 nucleotides: TGTGCCAGCAGCTTAGACATCGCCGGCGGCTACGAGCAGTACTTC.